This T cell receptor (beta chain) is from a study of blood T cells in healthy people across ages. Overall study findings and caveats: Age brought a roughly linear fall in TCR beta diversity measured per million T cells.

It was with a sample-barcoded 5' primer and a J-beta primer mix that a second PCR of roughly 6 to 11 cycles was run. Any given sample supplied a minimum of 2.5 million CDR3-containing paired-end reads. TCRdb ran MiXCR on the 5' RACE reads and lists one entry per CDR3 protein. The data show about 680,000 distinct CDR3 sequences, 45% to 50% seen once. V lost 5 bases to trimming and J lost 9 bases, with 11 bases between them. This CDR3 is 12 amino acids long. Per germline, CDR1 MNHEY and CDR2 SMNVEV (reference sequence). In its sample, this clonotype was seen a few times. The antigen is undetermined. This receptor was obtained from a woman aged 60-75 years in good health. The material sequenced was blood. The chain recombines TRBV27 with TRBJ2-1; D may be TRBD2 (7 bases). CDR3 residues: CASSGGGAEQFF. CDR3 DNA sequence: TGTGCCAGCAGTGGAGGGGGGGCTGAGCAGTTCTTC.